The present T cell receptor beta chain was sequenced within a study of cytomegalovirus exposure and HLA in healthy donors. Broader study findings: The tendency of first-cohort TCR clusters to co-occur in the 100 to 150 validation repertoires was identified by a subsequent analysis.

On this clone itself: Its antigen is as yet unknown.

The donors were part of the validation cohort, which consisted of about 130 subjects and was separate from the first cohort of under 850 subjects. Sequencing was performed with immunoSEQ multiplex PCR; in TCRdb, only in-frame clones are kept and a portion is missing. This repertoire shows more than 140,000 clones, around nine tenths found once; its top ten account for around 3.4%. With V trimmed by 7 bases and J by 0 bases, 4 bases remained unmatched. CDR3 length equals 16 residues. CDR1 and CDR2 from the germline V gene are SNHLY and FYNNEI. This rearrangement joins TRBV2 to TRBJ2-1; 12 bases fit TRBD2. The specimen sequenced was PBMCs. This receptor was obtained from a woman younger than 30 in good health and CMV-seropositive. The CDR3 nucleotides are TGTGCCAGCACCACGACTAGCGGGAGCTCCTACAATGAGCAGTTCTTC. This sequence encodes CASTTTSGSSYNEQFF.